The 14 T cell receptor beta chains below come from one sample, sequenced in a study of CD8+ T cells in alopecia areata. The sample's treatment: oral pan-JAK inhibitor, 5-10 mg twice daily. Extracted RNA was reverse transcribed, and the resulting cDNA served as sequencing template. Libraries were prepared by immunoSEQ multiplex PCR; TCRdb keeps only in-frame clonotypes and omits some of them. Here the sample spans about 94,000 clones, 70% to 85% being singletons. The specimen was CD8+ T cells sorted from blood, collected at approximately week 44, from a patient treated with tofacitinib. The receptors stem from a human donor with alopecia areata.

V is TRBV25-1 and J is TRBJ1-1; TRBD1 might be the D (6 bases). CDR3 length equals 14 residues. Looked up from germline, CDR1 is MGHDK and CDR2 is SYGVNS. With 5 bases removed from V and 4 bases from J, the gap between germline ends came to 14 bases. CDR3 DNA sequence: TGTGCCAGCAGTTTGGGACATCGGGGCACTGAAGCTTTCTTT. The encoded protein is CASSLGHRGTEAFF.

Turning to this clone: The sample contains more than one DNA sequence encoding this CDR3. This chain joins TRBV29-1 and TRBJ2-3; the D is unclear. This CDR3 region has 14 residues. CDR1 and CDR2 (germline): SQVTM, ANQGSEA. V was trimmed by 1 base and J by 6 bases, leaving 14 bases between them. This chain's CDR3 is CSVEGKGSKDTQYF. CDR3 DNA: TGCAGCGTTGAAGGAAAGGGTTCGAAGGATACGCAGTATTTT.

This clone was detected only a few times. J is TRBJ2-1 and V is TRBV5-1; 8 nucleotides align to TRBD1. Germline CDR1 SGHRS, CDR2 YFSETQ. The V and J ends lost 4 bases and 4 bases, in that order; junction bases with no gene match: 10. The CDR3 is made up of 16 amino acids. In nucleotides, the CDR3 is TGCGCCAGCAGCGGACAGGGCGGACCAGTTTACAATGAGCAGTTCTTC. Translating it yields CASSGQGGPVYNEQFF.

The chain carries TRBV30 and TRBJ1-3; the D gene is possibly TRBD1 (5 bases). V was clipped by 3 bases and J by 7 bases, with 22 bases between them. CDR1 and CDR2 (germline): GTSNPN, SVGIG (reference sequence). The CDR3 loop spans 16 amino acids. CDR3 DNA sequence: TGTGCCTGGAGGCTCGTTCGGGGCTTAAGGAGTAACACCATATATTTT. This codes for CAWRLVRGLRSNTIYF.

This chain links TRBV10-3 with TRBJ2-3, with TRBD2 as a possible D gene (5 bases). The germline CDR1 and CDR2 sequences are ENHRY and SYGVKD. Deletions cut 8 bases from V and 5 bases from J, with 20 bases between. The CDR3 totals 15 residues. CDR3 in DNA: TGTGCCATCGAAACGGAAGGGCGCGGAGGAGATACGCAGTATTTT. Protein product: CAIETEGRGGDTQYF.

The V and J genes are TRBV14 and TRBJ1-2, with D hard to call. Germline CDR1 and CDR2: SGHDN and FVKESK. There are 14 residues in the CDR3. V was clipped by 2 bases and J by 1 base, with 8 bases between them. As DNA, the CDR3 is TGTGCCAGCAGCCAACTCCGGGATAACTATGGCTACACCTTC. Translation gives CASSQLRDNYGYTF. The whole variable domain, filled in from reference TRBV14 and TRBJ1-2, reads EAGVTQFPSHSVIEKGQTVTLRCDPISGHDNLYWYRRVMGKEIKFLLHFVKESKQDESGMPNNRFLAERTGGTYSTLKVQPAELEDSGVYFCASSQLRDNYGYTFGSGTRLTVV.

This chain connects TRBV13 to TRBJ2-7, with a tentative D call TRBD1 (6 bases). Trimming left V 4 bases short and J 2 bases short, with 9 bases between. CDR3 size: 13 residues. Germline CDR1 reads PRHDT; CDR2 reads FYEKMQ (reference sequence). DNA for the CDR3: TGTGCCAGCAGCTACGGGACACCCTACGAGCAGTACTTC. Translating it yields CASSYGTPYEQYF.

This rearrangement joins TRBV6-6 to TRBJ2-4; D ambiguous. The CDR3 consists of 12 residues. Germline values: CDR1 MNHNY, CDR2 SVGAGI (reference sequence). V gave up 5 bases and J gave up 4 bases, with 6 bases separating them. The CDR3 here is CASSNQKNIQYF. Here the CDR3 DNA reads TGTGCCAGCAGTAACCAGAAAAACATTCAGTACTTC.

The gene calls are TRBV19 and TRBJ1-5, with 9 bases identical to TRBD1. Per the germline V gene, CDR1 is LNHDA and CDR2 is SQIVND (reference sequence). The CDR3 sequence is 16 residues long. V gave up 6 bases and J gave up 0 bases; unmatched junction bases: 6. DNA for the CDR3: TGTGCCAGTAGGACTGACAGGGGGAATAGCAATCAGCCCCAGCATTTT. It yields the protein CASRTDRGNSNQPQHF.

The genes are TRBV15 and TRBJ1-4, with D uncertain. V lost 4 bases and J 6 bases, leaving 15 bases between the germline ends. The CDR3 contains 15 residues. CDR1 is LNHNV, CDR2 YYDKDF, per germline (reference sequence). The CDR3 DNA sequence: TGTGCCACCAGCACTACCGGGTCTCCATATGAAAAACTGTTTTTT. It encodes CATSTTGSPYEKLFF.

This chain links TRBV13 with TRBJ2-7; TRBD2 aligns across 10 bases. Germline loops: CDR1 PRHDT, CDR2 FYEKMQ (reference sequence). V trimming: 4 bases; J trimming: 2 bases; junction bases outside the gene matches: 8. CDR3 length: 16 amino acids. The chain's CDR3 is CASSYQRGGSAYEQYF. The CDR3 region has the DNA TGTGCCAGCAGCTATCAGCGGGGGGGCAGCGCCTACGAGCAGTACTTC.

The chain links TRBV4-1 to TRBJ1-2; TRBD1 aligns across 8 bases. Germline V gene data show CDR1 as MGHRA and CDR2 as YSYEKL. J lost 7 bases, V lost 1 base, and 8 bases had no gene match. The CDR3 sequence is 15 residues long. The CDR3 spells CASSQALDRARGYTF. Here the CDR3 DNA reads TGCGCCAGCAGCCAAGCCCTGGACAGGGCCCGTGGCTACACCTTC.

In the case of this clone: The same CDR3 also results from other DNA sequences found in this sample. V is TRBV5-1 and J is TRBJ2-3; D is possibly TRBD2 (5 bases). Deletions cut 7 bases from V and 4 bases from J, with 7 bases between. The CDR3 spans 11 residues. The germline V gene has CDR1 SGHRS and CDR2 YFSETQ. Here the CDR3 reads CASLGADTQYF. The CDR3 DNA sequence: TGCGCCAGCTTGGGAGCAGATACGCAGTATTTT.

This clone was detected a few times. The CDR3 sequence is CASSPRTGNNEQFF. CDR3 bases: TGTGCCAGCAGTCCCCGGACTGGAAACAATGAGCAGTTCTTC. The chain combines TRBV28 with TRBJ2-1; D is possibly TRBD2 (5 bases). Trimming took 5 bases from V and 5 from J, leaving 13 bases between them. This CDR3 region has 14 residues. Germline lookup yields CDR1 MDHEN and CDR2 SYDVKM.